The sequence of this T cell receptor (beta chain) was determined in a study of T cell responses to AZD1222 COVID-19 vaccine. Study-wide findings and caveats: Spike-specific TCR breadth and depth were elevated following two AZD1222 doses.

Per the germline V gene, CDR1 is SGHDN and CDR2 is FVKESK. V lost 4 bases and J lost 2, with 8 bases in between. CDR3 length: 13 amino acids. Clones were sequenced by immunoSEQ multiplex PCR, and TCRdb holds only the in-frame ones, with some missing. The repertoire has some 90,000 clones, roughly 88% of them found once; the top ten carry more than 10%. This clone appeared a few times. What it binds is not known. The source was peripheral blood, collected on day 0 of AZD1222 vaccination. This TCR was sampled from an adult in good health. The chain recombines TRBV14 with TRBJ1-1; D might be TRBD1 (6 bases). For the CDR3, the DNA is TGTGCCAGCAGCCGGACAGCCAACACTGAAGCTTTCTTT. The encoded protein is CASSRTANTEAFF.